The 16 T cell receptor beta chains given below trace back to one sample, sequenced in a study of regulatory T cells in long-lasting Graves disease. Specified time point: newly diagnosed GD, antithyroid drugs for less than 3 months. The TCR library was made from RNA extracted from PBMCs. The TCR beta library used iRepertoire HTBI primers with Arm-PCR amplification of CDR3. TCRdb reprocessed the multiplex PCR reads via MiXCR and lists one record per CDR3 protein. Seen here are 400,000 to 450,000 distinct CDR3 sequences, about a sixth observed once, and the top ten hold about 10%. These data also featured in a second study, about T cells in Graves' hyperthyroidism and ophthalmopathy.

This specimen consisted of peripheral blood mononuclear cells (PBMCs), obtained at new diagnosis, from a patient treated with antithyroid drugs. All receptors come from a woman under 40 with Graves disease.

This clonotype was detected ten times or more. J is TRBJ2-5 and V is TRBV20-1, with 11 bases matching TRBD2. CDR1 and CDR2 (germline): DFQATT, SNEGSKA (reference sequence). The length of the CDR3 is 15 residues. V dropped 3 bases and J dropped 4; count of bases not matched to a gene: 7. CDR3 sequence reads: CSASSGRAGGETQYF. CDR3 in DNA: TGCAGTGCTAGTAGCGGGAGGGCCGGCGGAGAGACCCAGTACTTC.

The chain couples TRBV20-1 to TRBJ2-1, with D possibly being TRBD2 (5 bases). The germline gives CDR1 DFQATT, CDR2 SNEGSKA (reference sequence). The length of the CDR3 is 14 residues. The V gene lost 5 bases and the J gene lost 2 bases, with 13 bases spanning the gap. CDR3 residues: CSARILGTYNEQFF. CDR3 coding DNA: TGCAGTGCTCGAATACTAGGGACCTACAATGAGCAGTTCTTC.

V is TRBV5-1 and J is TRBJ2-1; D is ambiguous. The V end lost 2 bases, the J end lost 8 bases, and 8 bases lay between the germline ends. The CDR3 is 12 amino acids. Germline values: CDR1 SGHRS, CDR2 YFSETQ. The CDR3 loop reads CASSFRRDEQFF. The DNA for the CDR3 is TGCGCCAGCAGCTTTCGGAGAGATGAGCAGTTCTTC.

Ten or more counts support this clonotype. The chain couples TRBV28 to TRBJ2-7; D possibly corresponds to TRBD2 (6 bases). The CDR3 is 15 amino acids. The V end lost 4 bases, the J end lost 1 base, and 14 bases lay between the germline ends. The V gene's germline CDR1 is MDHEN and CDR2 SYDVKM. In nucleotides, the CDR3 is TGTGCCAGCAGTTCGGGGGAGATACCTTCCTACGAGCAGTACTTC. It is translated as CASSSGEIPSYEQYF.

This clonotype was counted a few times. The V and J genes are TRBV29-1 and TRBJ1-4, with D possibly matching TRBD1 (6 bases). The germline V and J ends were trimmed by 6 bases and 2 bases, with 13 bases remaining between them. The CDR3 sequence is 14 residues long. The germline gives CDR1 SQVTM, CDR2 ANQGSEA. The DNA of the CDR3 is TGCAGCGTCCGGGGGCTGTCTACTAATGAAAAACTGTTTTTT. As protein: CSVRGLSTNEKLFF.

This clonotype was seen repeatedly, ten times or more. The V and J genes are TRBV28 and TRBJ2-5; 7 positions agree with TRBD1. The J segment lost 3 bases and the V segment lost 3 bases, leaving 7 bases of the junction unmatched. The CDR3 is 15 amino acids. Looked up from germline, CDR1 is MDHEN and CDR2 is SYDVKM. The CDR3 DNA sequence: TGTGCCAGCAGTTTTAGAGGACAGGAAGAAGAGACCCAGTACTTC. Translated, it gives CASSFRGQEEETQYF.

V is TRBV29-1 and J is TRBJ2-3; no clear D gene. Trimming left V 1 base short and J 3 bases short, with 8 bases between. CDR3 length equals 13 residues. Per the germline V gene, CDR1 is SQVTM and CDR2 is ANQGSEA. The CDR3 coding sequence is TGCAGCGTTGAAGTCGGCCGTACAGATACGCAGTATTTT. This codes for CSVEVGRTDTQYF.

This chain connects TRBV11-2 to TRBJ2-1, with D tentatively TRBD1 or TRBD2 (6 bases each). CDR1 and CDR2 from the germline V gene are SGHAT and FQNNGV. The CDR3 runs 15 residues. Trimming pared 5 bases from V and 8 bases from J, leaving 19 bases between. The CDR3 region has the DNA TGTGCCAGCAGCCCTAGGGGGGCTAGTCGCGATGAGCAGTTCTTC. As protein: CASSPRGASRDEQFF.

As for this clonotype: A much larger clone differs by one base, so this may be a read error. This rearrangement joins TRBV3-1 to TRBJ2-3; 8 bases fit TRBD1. CDR3 size: 15 residues. Germline V gene lookup returns CDR1 LGHDT and CDR2 YNNKEL (reference sequence). The CDR3 sequence is CASGQGQGGTDTQYF. The CDR3 DNA reads as TGTGCCAGCGGCCAAGGACAGGGTGGGACAGATACGCAGTATTTT.

This clonotype appeared many times. The V and J genes are TRBV18 and TRBJ1-4; 8 nucleotides align to TRBD1. Trimming took 3 bases from V and 4 from J; bases not matched to a gene: 4. CDR1 is KGHSH and CDR2 is LQKENI in the germline V gene. The CDR3 runs 15 residues. The CDR3 sequence is CASSPGRGHNEKLFF. The CDR3 DNA sequence: TGTGCCAGCTCACCGGGCAGGGGGCATAATGAAAAACTGTTTTTT.

In this sample, this clonotype turned up a few times. The V call is TRBV12-5, the J call TRBJ2-1, with 9 bases lining up with TRBD2. This CDR3 contains 15 residues. Germline CDR1 reads LGHNT; CDR2 reads FRNRAP. V was pared by 1 base and J by 4 bases, with 2 bases of the junction left unmatched. CDR3: CASGLGLAGYNEQFF. CDR3 nucleotides: TGTGCTAGTGGTTTGGGGCTAGCGGGATACAATGAGCAGTTCTTC.

This clonotype occurred many times. The chain employs TRBV19 and TRBJ2-7; 8 bases are a match to TRBD2. The CDR3 is 15 amino acids. V was pared by 5 bases and J by 0 bases, with 6 bases of the junction left unmatched. Germline lookup yields CDR1 LNHDA and CDR2 SQIVND (reference sequence). Here the CDR3 DNA reads TGTGCCAGTAGTGCCCTCAGCGGGAGCTCCTACGAGCAGTACTTC. It codes for CASSALSGSSYEQYF.

This clonotype was counted many times. This sequence joins TRBV20-1 and TRBJ2-7; D gene uncertain. CDR3 size: 13 residues. Trimming removed 6 bases at V and 3 bases at J, with 15 bases between. Germline V gene lookup returns CDR1 DFQATT and CDR2 SNEGSKA (reference sequence). The CDR3 DNA reads TGCAGTGCCCATACCCAGGACGGCTACGAGCAGTACTTC. As protein: CSAHTQDGYEQYF.

This clonotype was seen repeatedly, ten times or more. The chain couples TRBV20-1 to TRBJ2-1; D gene uncertain. CDR1 and CDR2 from the germline V gene are DFQATT and SNEGSKA (reference sequence). Trimming took 3 bases from V and 10 from J, leaving 19 bases between them. This CDR3 region has 14 residues. CDR3 region: CSASRPDRGEEQFF. DNA for the CDR3: TGCAGTGCTAGTCGTCCCGACCGAGGAGAGGAGCAGTTCTTC.

This chain uses TRBV18 with TRBJ1-2; a weak D match, TRBD1 (6 bases). CDR1 and CDR2 (germline): KGHSH, LQKENI. This CDR3 is 14 amino acids long. Trimming removed 4 bases from V and 0 bases from J, with 9 bases in between. The CDR3 DNA reads as TGTGCCAGCTCACAGGACAGCTCTAACTATGGCTACACCTTC. Its protein product is CASSQDSSNYGYTF.

The rearrangement joins TRBV19 to TRBJ2-3; either TRBD1 or TRBD2 may supply D (5 bases each). The V and J ends lost 9 bases and 2 bases respectively, with 24 bases between them. Germline V CDR1 and CDR2: LNHDA, SQIVND (reference sequence). The CDR3 runs to 17 residues. Here the CDR3 reads CARPVGRPLLNTDTQYF. CDR3 sequence (DNA): TGTGCCAGACCCGTGGGACGCCCCCTTCTAAACACAGATACGCAGTATTTT.